The clone carrying this T cell receptor beta chain was counted at least ten times. The CDR3 runs 19 residues. V lost 2 bases, J lost 4 bases, and 12 bases stayed unmatched. In germline, CDR1 is SEHNR, CDR2 FQNEAQ (reference sequence). Preparation of the TCRbeta library involved a method that used unique molecular identifiers. TCRdb ran MiXCR on the PCR reads and lists one entry per CDR3 protein. In the table there are approximately 70,000 distinct CDR3 sequences, roughly 5.2% of which are singletons. This sample was taken from a study of T-cell reconstitution after alpha-beta-depleted transplantation in children.

The source material was PBMCs, mostly from graft donor cells, sampled 180 days after TCRalphabeta/CD19-depleted stem cell transplant. The V and J genes are TRBV7-9 and TRBJ2-6; 9 nucleotides line up with TRBD2. This sequence was found in a boy in the first two years of life who had a stem cell transplant for acute myeloid leukemia, so the T cells may come from the graft donor. The CDR3 bases are TGTGCCAGCAGCTTACCGGGACTAGCTGACCTTCCCGGGGCCAACGTCCTGACTTTC. It is translated as CASSLPGLADLPGANVLTF.